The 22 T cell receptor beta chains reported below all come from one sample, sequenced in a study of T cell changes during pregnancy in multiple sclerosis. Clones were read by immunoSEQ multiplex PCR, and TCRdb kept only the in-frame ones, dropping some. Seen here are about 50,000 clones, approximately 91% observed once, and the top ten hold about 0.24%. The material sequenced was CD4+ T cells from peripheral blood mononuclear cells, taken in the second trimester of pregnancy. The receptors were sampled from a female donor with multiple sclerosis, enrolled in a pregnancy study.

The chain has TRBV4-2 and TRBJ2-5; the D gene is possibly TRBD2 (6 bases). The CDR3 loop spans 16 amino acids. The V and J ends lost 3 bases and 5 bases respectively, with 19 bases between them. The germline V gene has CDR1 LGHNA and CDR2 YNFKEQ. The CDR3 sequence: CASSHIPTTRSETQYF. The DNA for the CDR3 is TGTGCCAGCAGCCATATCCCAACGACTAGGTCGGAGACCCAGTACTTC.

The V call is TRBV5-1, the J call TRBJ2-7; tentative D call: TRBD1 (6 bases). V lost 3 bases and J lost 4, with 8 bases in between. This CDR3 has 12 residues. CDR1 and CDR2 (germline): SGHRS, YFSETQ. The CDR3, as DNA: TGCGCCAGCAGCTCCGGACAGTACGAGCAGTACTTC. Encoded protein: CASSSGQYEQYF.

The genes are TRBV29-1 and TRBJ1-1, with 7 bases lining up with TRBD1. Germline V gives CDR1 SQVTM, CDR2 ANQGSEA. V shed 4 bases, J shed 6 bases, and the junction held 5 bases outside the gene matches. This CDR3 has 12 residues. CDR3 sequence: CSVGDRAAEAFF. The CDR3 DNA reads TGCAGCGTTGGAGACAGGGCCGCTGAAGCTTTCTTT.

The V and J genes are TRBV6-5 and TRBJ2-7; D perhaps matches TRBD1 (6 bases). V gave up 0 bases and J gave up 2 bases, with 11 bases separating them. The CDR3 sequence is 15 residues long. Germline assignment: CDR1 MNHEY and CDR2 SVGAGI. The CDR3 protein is CASSYSKGDPYEQYF. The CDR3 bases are TGTGCCAGCAGTTACTCGAAGGGGGATCCCTACGAGCAGTACTTC.

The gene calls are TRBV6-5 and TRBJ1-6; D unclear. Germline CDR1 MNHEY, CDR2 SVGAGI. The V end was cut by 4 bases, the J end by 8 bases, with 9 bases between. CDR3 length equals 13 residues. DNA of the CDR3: TGTGCCAGCAGTTCCAGACTCGATTCACCCCTCCACTTT. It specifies CASSSRLDSPLHF.

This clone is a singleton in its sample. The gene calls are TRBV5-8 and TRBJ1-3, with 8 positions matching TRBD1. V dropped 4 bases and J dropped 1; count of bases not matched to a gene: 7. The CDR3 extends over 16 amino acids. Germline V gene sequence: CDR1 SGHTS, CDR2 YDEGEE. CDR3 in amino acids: CASSQRTGRSGNTIYF. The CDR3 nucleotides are TGTGCCAGCAGCCAAAGGACAGGGAGGTCTGGAAACACCATATATTTT.

CDR3 loop: CASSLESTESSYNSPLHF. The CDR3, as DNA: TGTGCCAGCAGCTTAGAGTCAACGGAGAGCTCCTATAATTCACCCCTCCACTTT. The V call is TRBV7-6, the J call TRBJ1-6; D remains unclear. The germline V gene has CDR1 SGHVS and CDR2 FNYEAQ. CDR3 length: 18 amino acids. V lost 1 base and J lost 0, with 13 bases in between.

CDR3 loop: CSAGGGNQPQHF. The CDR3 DNA reads TGCAGCGCGGGAGGCGGCAATCAGCCCCAGCATTTT. The V gene is TRBV29-1, the J gene TRBJ1-5; D uncertain. Germline V gives CDR1 SQVTM, CDR2 ANQGSEA. The CDR3 is made up of 12 amino acids. V was pared by 7 bases and J by 2 bases, with 9 bases between.

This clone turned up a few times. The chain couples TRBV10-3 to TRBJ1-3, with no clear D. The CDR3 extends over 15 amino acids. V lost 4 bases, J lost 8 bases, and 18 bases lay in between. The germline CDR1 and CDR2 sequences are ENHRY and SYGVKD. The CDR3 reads CAISGYIGVGDTIYF. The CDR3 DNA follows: TGTGCCATCAGTGGCTACATCGGGGTCGGGGACACCATATATTTT.

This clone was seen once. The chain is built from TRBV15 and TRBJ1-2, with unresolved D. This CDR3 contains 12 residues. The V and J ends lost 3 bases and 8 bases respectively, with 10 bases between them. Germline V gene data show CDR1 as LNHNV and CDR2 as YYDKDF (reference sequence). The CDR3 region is CATSRDGGGYTF. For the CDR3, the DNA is TGTGCCACCAGCAGGGATGGCGGCGGCTACACCTTC.

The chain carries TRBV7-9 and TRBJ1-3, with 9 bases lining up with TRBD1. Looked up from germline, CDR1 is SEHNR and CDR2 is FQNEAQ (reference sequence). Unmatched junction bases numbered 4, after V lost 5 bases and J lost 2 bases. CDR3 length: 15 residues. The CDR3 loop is CASSTGQGPGNTIYF. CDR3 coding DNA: TGTGCCAGCAGCACGGGACAGGGACCTGGAAACACCATATATTTT.

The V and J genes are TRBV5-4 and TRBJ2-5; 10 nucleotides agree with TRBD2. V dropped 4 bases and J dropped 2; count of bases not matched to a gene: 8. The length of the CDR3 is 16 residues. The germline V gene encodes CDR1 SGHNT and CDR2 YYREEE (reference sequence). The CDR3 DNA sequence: TGTGCCAGCAGCGGGGCTAGCGGGGGACGACAAGAGACCCAGTACTTC. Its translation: CASSGASGGRQETQYF.

In DNA form, the CDR3 reads TGTGCCAGCAGCGACACCGGGACAGGGGGCAACGAGCAGTACTTC. Translation gives CASSDTGTGGNEQYF. V gene TRBV7-3 combines with J gene TRBJ2-7; TRBD1 matches 12 bases. The CDR3 contains 15 residues. The ends lost 5 bases at V and 5 bases at J; junction bases unmatched: 7. Germline lookup yields CDR1 SGHTA and CDR2 FQGTGA.

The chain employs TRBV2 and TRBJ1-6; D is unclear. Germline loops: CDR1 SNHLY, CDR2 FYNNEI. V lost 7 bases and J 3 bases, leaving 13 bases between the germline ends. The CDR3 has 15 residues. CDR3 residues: CASIRGRDYNSPLHF. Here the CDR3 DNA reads TGTGCCAGCATCCGAGGGCGGGACTATAATTCACCCCTCCACTTT.

CDR3 region: CASISSSGTGGGYTF. The DNA of the CDR3 is TGTGCCAGCATTTCATCCTCCGGGACAGGAGGGGGCTACACCTTC. The rearrangement uses TRBV2 and TRBJ1-2, with 8 bases lining up with TRBD1. The germline gives CDR1 SNHLY, CDR2 FYNNEI. Germline trimming cut 7 bases from V and 8 bases from J; bases unmatched to any gene: 15. The CDR3 is 15 residues long.

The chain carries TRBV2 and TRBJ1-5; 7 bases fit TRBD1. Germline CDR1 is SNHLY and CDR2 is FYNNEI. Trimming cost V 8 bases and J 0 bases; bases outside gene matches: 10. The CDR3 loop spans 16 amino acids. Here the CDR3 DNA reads TGTGCCAGCCGGATGCCGACAGGGAATAGCAATCAGCCCCAGCATTTT. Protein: CASRMPTGNSNQPQHF.

CDR3 sequence reads: CASSSFRTAQETQYF. The CDR3, as DNA: TGTGCCAGCAGCTCTTTTCGGACAGCCCAAGAGACCCAGTACTTC. The gene calls are TRBV11-2 and TRBJ2-5; D might be TRBD1 (6 bases). CDR3 length: 15 amino acids. Germline V gene data show CDR1 as SGHAT and CDR2 as FQNNGV. Trimming removed 4 bases at V and 1 base at J, with 13 bases between.

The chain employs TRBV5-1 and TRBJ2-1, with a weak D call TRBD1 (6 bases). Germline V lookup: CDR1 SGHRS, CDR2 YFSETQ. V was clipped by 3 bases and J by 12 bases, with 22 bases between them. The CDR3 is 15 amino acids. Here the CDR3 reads CASSSSQGAFGGQFF. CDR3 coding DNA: TGCGCCAGCAGCTCGTCACAGGGCGCCTTTGGGGGGCAGTTCTTC.

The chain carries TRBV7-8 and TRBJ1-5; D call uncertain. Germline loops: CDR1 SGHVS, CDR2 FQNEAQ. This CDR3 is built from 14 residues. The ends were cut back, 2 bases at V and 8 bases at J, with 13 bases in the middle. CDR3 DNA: TGTGCCAGCAGCTTATCGAACGGGTTAAAGCCCCAGCATTTT. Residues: CASSLSNGLKPQHF.

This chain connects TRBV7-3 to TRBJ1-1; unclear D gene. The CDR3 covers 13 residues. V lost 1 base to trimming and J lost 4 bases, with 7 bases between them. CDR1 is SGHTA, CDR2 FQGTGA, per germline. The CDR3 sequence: CASSLNPGTEAFF. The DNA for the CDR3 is TGTGCCAGCAGCTTAAATCCAGGCACTGAAGCTTTCTTT.

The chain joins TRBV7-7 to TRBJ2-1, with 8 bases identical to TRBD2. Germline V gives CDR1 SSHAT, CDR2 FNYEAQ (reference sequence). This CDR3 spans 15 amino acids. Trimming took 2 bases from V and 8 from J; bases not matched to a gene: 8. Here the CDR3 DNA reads TGTGCCAGCAGCTTAACGGGGGGGCCCAGGGATGAGCAGTTCTTC. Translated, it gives CASSLTGGPRDEQFF.

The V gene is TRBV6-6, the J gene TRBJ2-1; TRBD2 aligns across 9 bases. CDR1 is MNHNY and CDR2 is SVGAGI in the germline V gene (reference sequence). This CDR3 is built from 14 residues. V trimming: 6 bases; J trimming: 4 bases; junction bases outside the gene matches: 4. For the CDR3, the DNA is TGTGCCAGCAGACGCGGGGGGGGATACAATGAGCAGTTCTTC. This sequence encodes CASRRGGGYNEQFF.